This T cell receptor (beta chain) was captured by sequencing in a study of cytomegalovirus exposure and HLA in healthy donors. Study-level background: In a previous analysis, more than 90 million unique TCR beta sequences were found from roughly 200 million T cells.

Donors sampled were nominally healthy, though unrecorded immune exposures were likely. The PCR was carried out with 60 Vbeta primers and 13 Jbeta primers. The protocol was immunoSEQ multiplex PCR, while the TCRdb copy is restricted to in-frame clones and leaves out a portion. In the table there are 100,000 to 150,000 clones, about 83% of which are singletons. CDR1 is LNHDA and CDR2 is SQIVND in the germline V gene (reference sequence). CDR3 length equals 13 residues. V shed 3 bases and J shed 7 bases, with 12 bases lying between them. This chain joins TRBV19 and TRBJ1-1; D is uncertain. Material for sequencing was PBMCs. The receptor comes from a girl aged 2 to 10 in good health and CMV-seronegative. DNA of the CDR3: TGTGCCAGTAGTATCCGGAGTGATCGTGAAGCTTTCTTT. Its protein product is CASSIRSDREAFF.